A selection of T cell receptor beta chains follows, all from one sample in a study of cytomegalovirus exposure and HLA in healthy donors. The table came from immunoSEQ multiplex PCR; TCRdb's copy has only in-frame clones and leaves some out. The data contain roughly 110,000 clones, 60% to 85% of them singletons. The sequenced sample consisted of PBMCs. Receptor source: a female donor in good health and CMV-seronegative. The CDR3 runs from the conserved cysteine through the conserved F or W.

J gene | V gene | CDR3 protein
TRBJ2-5 | TRBV5-1 | CASSLYEGTQYF
TRBJ2-7 | TRBV7-2 | CASSPSDYEQYF
TRBJ2-1 | TRBV5-1 | CASNLGLEGENEQFF
TRBJ2-6 | TRBV5-4 | CASSSYRGSGANVLTF
TRBJ2-2 | TRBV7-2 | CASSFLQANTGELFF
TRBJ2-1 | TRBV11-2 | CASSEHRALGYNEQFF
TRBJ1-1 | TRBV19 | CASSAGQGNTEAFF
TRBJ2-1 | TRBV5-1 | CASSPHIGTSGLGNEQFF
TRBJ1-5 | TRBV6-4 | CASSDGGRNSNQPQHF
TRBJ1-4 | TRBV18 | CASSRSEGEKLFF
TRBJ1-4 | TRBV19 | CASSDRWGNEKLFF
TRBJ2-5 | TRBV4-3 | CASSQGLAGGQETQYF
TRBJ2-2 | TRBV9 | CASSVAGVGTGELFF
NA | TRBV4-1 | CASSFLGSYEQYF
TRBJ2-1 | TRBV7-6 | CASSLSTGGPEEQFF
TRBJ1-4 | TRBV30 | CAWSGRRGGEKLFF
TRBJ1-2 | TRBV10-1 | CASSPDRGYGYTF
TRBJ1-1 | TRBV5-1 | CASSLEFGRGSYTEAFF
TRBJ2-3 | TRBV5-5 | CASSLGQGSTDTQYF
TRBJ2-5 | TRBV30 | CAWSGIAETQYF
TRBJ1-5 | TRBV19 | CASGLNQPQHF
TRBJ1-1 | TRBV19 | CASSIFQGEAFF
TRBJ1-1 | TRBV6-1 | CASSMRTGVNTEAFF
TRBJ2-5 | TRBV9 | CASSPRAGGVGTQYF
TRBJ2-7 | TRBV6-6 | CASSFRVSDEQYF
TRBJ2-1 | TRBV27 | CASSPSQGNDNEQFF
TRBJ2-1 | TRBV10-1 | CASSEGTSGGVEQFF
TRBJ2-3 | TRBV19 | CASSILPGSAGGPDTQYF
TRBJ2-5 | TRBV5-1 | CASSSGLAADNQETQYF
TRBJ2-1 | TRBV7-9 | CASRDNNEQFF
TRBJ2-3 | TRBV7-3 | CASSTSGGADTQYF
TRBJ2-3 | TRBV7-9 | CASSPYGAGGLITQYF
TRBJ1-3 | TRBV6-1 | CASSEIQGTGNTIYF
TRBJ1-2 | TRBV19 | CASSSDPGRGNYGYTF
TRBJ2-7 | TRBV19 | CASSIFGTNGYEQYF
TRBJ1-6 | TRBV4-2 | CASSQDRNQNSPLHF
TRBJ2-3 | TRBV11-2 | CASSSTGGPGDTQYF
TRBJ2-7 | TRBV18 | CASSQPGLSHYEQYF